This TCR beta chain comes out of a study of human T cells and chemical hapten exposure (dated by TCRdb to the early 2020s). Regarding the complete study: For sensitization, 2% DPC in acetone was applied to a 2 cm by 2 cm area of upper inner arm skin. About 30 alopecia patients provided blood for TCR sequencing at one to four time points (pre-sensitization, 2, 6 and 24 weeks). Throughout the approximately 26-week study period, patients were also given weekly therapeutic DPC doses on the scalp. Patch testing on the upper back used Finn chambers containing 0.01% DPC, with scoring done after 6 days according to International Contact Dermatitis Research Group standards. In alopecia patients, the study followed how the peripheral blood TCR repertoire changed in vivo over primary and secondary sensitization to diphenylcyclopropenone (DPC), a hapten. Libraries were pooled for sequencing, and per-sample TCR yields varied mainly because of small differences in library volumes within the pool. Alopecia areata with under or over 50% scalp involvement, alopecia totalis and alopecia universalis were represented in the patient cohort, which was mostly female. Blood samples were taken from patients before sensitization (week 0) and then at 2, 6 and about 24 weeks after DPC sensitization.

The germline V gene (reference sequence) supplies CDR1 DFQATT and CDR2 SNEGSKA. Spanning cysteine to phenylalanine, the CDR3 consists of 15 amino acids. The CDR3 DNA has 45 bases and is translated from base 1. The label giving this sample's time point can be read as: pre-sensitization, week 0. The treatment or condition label on this specimen signifies: therapeutic diphenylcyclopropenone sensitization with weekly scalp DPC. Blood at each patch-test visit was drawn before the patch test was applied. Patients were eligible if aged 18 to 70, diagnosed with alopecia and judged suitable for DPC therapy, and pregnant patients were excluded. Total RNA was extracted from unfractionated whole blood collected in Tempus Blood RNA tubes. The library was produced with RACE. The listed sequencing device is NextSeq 500. Library preparation attached unique molecular identifiers to individual cDNA molecules for quantitative, reproducible TCR counting. For every blood RNA sample, sequencing covered both the TCR alpha and TCR beta chains. As for how the authors treated the data: Samples had a median of about 90,000 TCRs, with a range from roughly 20,000 to 690,600. V, J and CDR3 annotation of the TCR reads was performed with the Decombinator software suite. For the PS versus PT1 abundance plots, all samples were subsampled to the same number of TCRs (28,000). Expanded TCRs were defined as absent before sensitization and observed at least eight times at the 2-week time point. Using fastp trimming at Q25 and MiXCR clonotype assembly, TCRdb reanalyzed the public sequencing data and kept in-frame beta chains. A single entry per CDR3 protein holds the most common genes and DNA from its merged rows. None of the V and J calls come from the authors' own analysis; TCRdb made them. This sample gives 350,000 to 400,000 distinct CDR3 sequences in total; around 5.5% of them show up just once. Around 2.6% of the sample lies in the top ten.

Notes on this clonotype: What this receptor recognizes is not known. An end of the junction does not agree with germline; a read error may underlie this.

The full study reports these points: Repeated subsampling changed both the strength of the expansion versus patch-test correlation and the threshold at which that correlation became significant. Compared with pre-sensitization or healthy control sets, expanded TCRs formed significantly more large CDR3 similarity clusters, which is consistent with antigen-driven responses. All patients had alopecia, a presumed autoimmune disease, so their immune response might differ from that of healthy individuals. Patch test score correlated positively with the number of PT1 expanded TCRs, reaching significance at thresholds 8, 16 and 32 but not at 4. DPC sensitization did not change how many TCRs were above 1 in 1000 frequency, and no evidence was found of alterations in global repertoire structure.

This sequence uses TRBV20-1 and TRBJ2-7, with a weak D call of TRBD1 (6 bases match). This material consisted of whole blood, taken in connection with sensitization to the hapten diphenylcyclopropenone (DPC). The receptor's source is a woman aged 45-60 years with alopecia areata. Some clones in this sample may be carry-over from other donors' samples. The nucleotide sequence reads as follows: TGCAGTGCTAGAGAATTACAGGGTAACTCCAACGAGCAGTACTTC. Translated, it gives CSARELQGNSNEQYF.